This entry lists 14 T cell receptor beta chains sequenced from one sample in a study of human T cells and chemical hapten exposure. Time point reported: patch test 1, 2 weeks after DPC sensitization. Noted treatment: therapeutic diphenylcyclopropenone sensitization with weekly scalp DPC. MiXCR, applied by TCRdb to the RACE reads, yields one record per CDR3 protein. The sample carries more than 80,000 distinct CDR3 sequences, about 8% recorded once. The sample consisted of whole blood, taken in connection with sensitization to the hapten diphenylcyclopropenone (DPC). The receptor set was obtained from a young woman with alopecia areata. Some clones in this sample may be carry-over from other donors' samples.

This clonotype was recorded a few times. CDR3 amino acids: CASSLEPETQYF. The DNA for the CDR3 is TGCGCCAGCAGCTTGGAGCCAGAGACCCAGTACTTC. J is TRBJ2-5 and V is TRBV5-1; no clear D gene. Germline V gene lookup returns CDR1 SGHRS and CDR2 YFSETQ. The V gene lost 0 bases and the J gene lost 4 bases, with 4 bases spanning the gap. This CDR3 has 12 residues.

This clonotype has more than one count but fewer than ten. J is TRBJ1-1 and V is TRBV6-6; D is uncertain. The CDR3 contains 13 residues. Trimming removed 6 bases from V and 7 bases from J, with 15 bases in between. The germline gives CDR1 MNHNY, CDR2 SVGAGI (reference sequence). The CDR3 nucleotides are TGTGCCAGCAGGGGTGTGGCAGATGGTGAAGCTTTCTTT. Translation: CASRGVADGEAFF.

The chain couples TRBV12-5 to TRBJ1-6; D not resolved. The CDR3 covers 15 residues. V was shortened by 3 bases and J by 0 bases, with 6 bases between the two germline ends. CDR1 and CDR2 from the germline V gene are LGHNT and FRNRAP. The CDR3 sequence: CASGLEGSYNSPLHF. Written as DNA, the CDR3 is TGTGCTAGTGGTTTAGAGGGCTCCTATAATTCACCCCTCCACTTT.

This clonotype was counted between two and nine times. This rearrangement joins TRBV2 to TRBJ1-4; TRBD1 matches 7 bases. V trimming: 7 bases; J trimming: 2 bases; junction bases outside the gene matches: 7. Germline V gene lookup returns CDR1 SNHLY and CDR2 FYNNEI. The CDR3 runs 15 residues. Here the CDR3 DNA reads TGTGCCAGCAAAGACAGGGAACCCACTAATGAAAAACTGTTTTTT. Residues: CASKDREPTNEKLFF.

This clonotype was counted many times. The chain joins TRBV7-9 to TRBJ1-2; D is undetermined. V was clipped by 2 bases and J by 7 bases, with 11 bases between them. Germline V gene sequence: CDR1 SEHNR, CDR2 FQNEAQ (reference sequence). This CDR3 is 13 amino acids long. CDR3 loop: CASSLLGSSGYTF. Written as DNA, the CDR3 is TGTGCCAGCAGCTTACTCGGCAGCTCTGGCTACACCTTC.

This clonotype turned up a few times. The chain employs TRBV11-2 and TRBJ2-1; D gene unclear. The CDR3 loop spans 16 amino acids. With 1 base removed from V and 10 bases from J, the gap between germline ends came to 20 bases. Germline CDR1 is SGHAT and CDR2 is FQNNGV. The CDR3 DNA is TGTGCCAGCAGCTTAGCCGTCCGTGTGGGCCGCGTGGAGCAGTTCTTC. Amino acids: CASSLAVRVGRVEQFF.

On this clonotype: It may be a read error: a sequence one base away is much more abundant. The chain combines TRBV20-1 with TRBJ2-1, with D uncertain. Trimming pared 1 base from V and 4 bases from J, leaving 11 bases between. The length of the CDR3 is 14 residues. Germline CDR1 is DFQATT and CDR2 is SNEGSKA (reference sequence). This CDR3 is CSARVQISYNEQFF. DNA of the CDR3: TGCAGTGCTAGAGTCCAGATCTCATACAATGAGCAGTTCTTC.

This clonotype has a handful of counts. J is TRBJ1-1 and V is TRBV3-1, with D maybe TRBD1 (6 bases). The V end was cut by 2 bases, the J end by 2 bases, with 15 bases between. There are 16 residues in the CDR3. Germline CDR1 reads LGHDT; CDR2 reads YNNKEL (reference sequence). The CDR3 coding sequence is TGTGCCAGCAGCCAAAAAGCCGGGACAAGCAACACTGAAGCTTTCTTT. As protein: CASSQKAGTSNTEAFF. Combining the CDR3 with reference TRBV3-1 and TRBJ1-1 gives the whole variable domain DTAVSQTPKYLVTQMGNDKSIKCEQNLGHDTMYWYKQDSKKFLKIMFSYNNKELIINETVPNRFSPKSPDKAHLNLHINSLELGDSAVYFCASSQKAGTSNTEAFFGQGTRLTVV.

This clonotype occurred many times. The CDR3: CASSPPGGAQPQHF. CDR3 DNA sequence: TGTGCCAGCTCACCTCCGGGGGGTGCTCAGCCCCAGCATTTT. The chain carries TRBV18 and TRBJ1-5, with D perhaps TRBD1 (5 bases). V lost 3 bases and J 6 bases, leaving 12 bases between the germline ends. Germline V gene data show CDR1 as KGHSH and CDR2 as LQKENI. There are 14 residues in the CDR3.

This clonotype was found many times. The chain couples TRBV20-1 to TRBJ2-5; 7 bases match TRBD1. V lost 5 bases, J lost 2 bases, and 2 bases stayed unmatched. Germline-derived CDR1 and CDR2 are DFQATT and SNEGSKA (reference sequence). The CDR3 is 12 residues long. The CDR3 loop reads CSAQTGQETQYF. Written as DNA, the CDR3 is TGCAGTGCTCAGACAGGGCAAGAGACCCAGTACTTC.

The chain uses TRBV6-5 and TRBJ1-1; 9 nucleotides align to TRBD1. Germline V gene sequence: CDR1 MNHEY, CDR2 SVGAGI. The CDR3 is 12 amino acids. V lost 5 bases and J lost 10; bases outside the gene matches: 5. The CDR3 DNA follows: TGTGCCAGCAGTATCGGACAGGGGCGAGCTTTCTTT. Its translation: CASSIGQGRAFF.

Ten or more counts support this clonotype. The J gene is TRBJ2-3, the V gene TRBV11-2; no clear D. Trimming pared 6 bases from V and 2 bases from J, leaving 12 bases between. The germline CDR1 and CDR2 sequences are SGHAT and FQNNGV. The CDR3 sequence is 14 residues long. The CDR3 here is CASRSEYSTDTQYF. The DNA for the CDR3 is TGTGCCAGCAGGTCCGAGTACTCCACAGATACGCAGTATTTT.

This clonotype was seen a handful of times. The V call is TRBV19, the J call TRBJ1-5; D gene uncertain. The ends were cut back, 2 bases at V and 0 bases at J, with 14 bases in the middle. The CDR3 has 17 amino acids. Germline assignment: CDR1 LNHDA and CDR2 SQIVND (reference sequence). The CDR3 is CASSISPAPPSNQPQHF. The CDR3 nucleotides are TGTGCCAGTAGTATATCTCCGGCCCCTCCTAGCAATCAGCCCCAGCATTTT.

The rearrangement links TRBV20-1 to TRBJ2-7; TRBD1 matches at 7 bases. From germline, CDR1 is DFQATT and CDR2 SNEGSKA (reference sequence). This CDR3 spans 16 amino acids. Unmatched junction bases numbered 16, after V lost 5 bases and J lost 3 bases. In nucleotides, the CDR3 is TGCAGTGCTGATGGGACAGACAGCCTCGAGGGCTACGAGCAGTACTTC. This codes for CSADGTDSLEGYEQYF.